The 3 T cell receptor beta chains in this list originate from one sample, sequenced in a study of control samples from healthy donors and cancer patients. Libraries were prepared by immunoSEQ multiplex PCR; TCRdb keeps only in-frame clonotypes and omits some of them. The data hold about 120,000 clones, with 88% observed a single time. Sequenced: blood. These receptors were obtained from a woman in her seventies in good health.

The V call is TRBV18, the J call TRBJ2-2; 7 bases are a match to TRBD1. This CDR3 is 15 amino acids long. Germline values: CDR1 KGHSH, CDR2 LQKENI. V shed 5 bases, J shed 6 bases, and the junction held 9 bases outside the gene matches. The CDR3 nucleotides read TGTGCCAGCTCAACTTCGACAGGGCTCGCCGGGGAGCTGTTTTTT. It encodes CASSTSTGLAGELFF.

This clone occurred a few times. This chain joins TRBV5-4 and TRBJ2-1; 15 bases fit TRBD2. V shed 2 bases, J shed 2 bases, and the junction held 2 bases outside the gene matches. Germline loops: CDR1 SGHNT, CDR2 YYREEE (reference sequence). The CDR3 is made up of 17 amino acids. The CDR3 protein is CASSLRTSGGAYNEQFF. The CDR3 coding sequence is TGTGCCAGCAGCTTAAGGACTAGCGGGGGGGCCTACAATGAGCAGTTCTTC.

The chain links TRBV10-3 to TRBJ1-2; a possible D gene is TRBD1 (6 bases). Germline V gives CDR1 ENHRY, CDR2 SYGVKD. This CDR3 spans 15 amino acids. Trimming left V 0 bases short and J 0 bases short, with 8 bases between. The CDR3 DNA is TGTGCCATCAGTGAGTCGGACAGATCTAACTATGGCTACACCTTC. Its protein is CAISESDRSNYGYTF.